This entry is about one T cell receptor beta chain. The data were obtained in a study of shared clonotypes between healthy human individuals. Splitting the CD4+ cells yielded a CD45RA+ naive subset and a CD45RA-negative memory subset. Clones were read by immunoSEQ multiplex PCR, and TCRdb kept only the in-frame ones, dropping some. In the table there are approximately 2,300,000 clones, around 93% of which are singletons. The CDR3 is 19 amino acids. Trimming took 4 bases from V and 4 from J; bases not matched to a gene: 10. The germline gives CDR1 KGHSH, CDR2 LQKENI. The sequence derives from a young man in good health. Some clones in this sample may be carry-over from other donors' samples. Sequenced input: naive CD4+ T cells from PBMCs. The subset denotes: CD45RA+ positively selected. The V and J genes are TRBV18 and TRBJ2-2, with 15 positions matching TRBD2. The CDR3 sequence: CASSQPGTSGRSGTGELFF. The CDR3 DNA reads TGTGCCAGCTCACAACCGGGGACTAGCGGGAGGTCCGGCACCGGGGAGCTGTTTTTT. The variable domain in full, completed from reference TRBV18 and TRBJ2-2, reads NAGVMQNPRHLVRRRGQEARLRCSPMKGHSHVYWYRQLPEEGLKFMVYLQKENIIDESGMPKERFSAEFPKEGPSILRIQQVVRGDSAAYFCASSQPGTSGRSGTGELFFGEGSRLTVL.